This TCR beta chain stems from a study of CD8 T cells in Susac syndrome. Whole-study findings and limits: The study's TCR sequencing and HLA analysis covered a relatively small number of individuals, and the study acknowledged this.

Germline V gene lookup returns CDR1 MNHEY and CDR2 SMNVEV (reference sequence). The germline V and J ends were trimmed by 3 bases and 0 bases, with 12 bases remaining between them. The CDR3 spans 15 residues. A word on this clonotype: The antigen remains undetermined.

An input of roughly 0.45 to 1 ug of RNA was subjected to reverse transcription using random hexamers. TCRdb called the immunoSEQ multiplex PCR reads again in MiXCR, with one record for every CDR3 protein. The table has approximately 100,000 distinct CDR3 sequences, roughly 90% seen once. The V call is TRBV27, the J call TRBJ2-7; no reliable D call. Sequenced input: CD8+ T cells from PBMCs. The clonotype was recovered from a human donor in good health. The CDR3 region has the DNA TGTGCCAGCAGTTTTGGGCTACCCAGCTCCTACGAGCAGTACTTC. Protein sequence: CASSFGLPSSYEQYF.